The clone carrying this TCR beta chain has a single count. The sample originates from a study of blood T cell repertoires in COVID-19. Study-wide background: Acute and convalescent COVID-19 specimens originated in the United States, Italy and Spain. T cells, B-cell-depleted T cells, or PBMCs provided the cDNA or gDNA that served as material.

Germline CDR1 LNHDA, CDR2 SQIVND (reference sequence). Trimming removed 4 bases at V and 1 base at J, with 10 bases between. This CDR3 has 14 residues. Original data processing: Reference gene primer amplification gave estimated nucleated cell counts. Produced via immunoSEQ multiplex PCR; TCRdb's table is partial and in-frame only. That table supplies the V and J calls and clone size; D and trimming were determined from the DNA. The repertoire holds 200,000 or so clones, with 79% as singletons. This receptor was taken from a man between 60 and 70 years old with active or convalescent COVID-19. Input material: peripheral blood. The rearrangement joins TRBV19 to TRBJ1-1; a weak D match, TRBD1 (5 bases). Here the CDR3 DNA reads TGTGCCAGTAGTAGGAGGGGACCGAACACTGAAGCTTTCTTT. This gives the protein CASSRRGPNTEAFF.